This T cell receptor beta chain stems from a study of T cell responses to AZD1222 COVID-19 vaccine. Study findings and constraints: Baseline seropositivity occurred in only a handful of AZD1222 recipients. Within unmutated variant regions lay the reported targets of nearly half of spike-specific TCRs.

As regards this clone: Its matching antigen is unknown.

Germline V lookup: CDR1 MNHEY, CDR2 SMNVEV (reference sequence). Trimming removed 2 bases at V and 3 bases at J, with 11 bases between. This CDR3 spans 15 amino acids. Libraries were prepared by immunoSEQ multiplex PCR; TCRdb keeps only in-frame clonotypes and omits some of them. The repertoire includes about 140,000 clones, roughly 90% of them detected once, and 1.6% sits in the top ten. The chain links TRBV27 to TRBJ2-1; no reliable D call. The input for sequencing was peripheral blood, taken on day 0 of AZD1222 vaccination. The source is an adult in good health. CDR3: CASSLKPGGYNEQFF. The CDR3 DNA reads as TGTGCCAGCAGTTTAAAGCCCGGTGGCTACAATGAGCAGTTCTTC.